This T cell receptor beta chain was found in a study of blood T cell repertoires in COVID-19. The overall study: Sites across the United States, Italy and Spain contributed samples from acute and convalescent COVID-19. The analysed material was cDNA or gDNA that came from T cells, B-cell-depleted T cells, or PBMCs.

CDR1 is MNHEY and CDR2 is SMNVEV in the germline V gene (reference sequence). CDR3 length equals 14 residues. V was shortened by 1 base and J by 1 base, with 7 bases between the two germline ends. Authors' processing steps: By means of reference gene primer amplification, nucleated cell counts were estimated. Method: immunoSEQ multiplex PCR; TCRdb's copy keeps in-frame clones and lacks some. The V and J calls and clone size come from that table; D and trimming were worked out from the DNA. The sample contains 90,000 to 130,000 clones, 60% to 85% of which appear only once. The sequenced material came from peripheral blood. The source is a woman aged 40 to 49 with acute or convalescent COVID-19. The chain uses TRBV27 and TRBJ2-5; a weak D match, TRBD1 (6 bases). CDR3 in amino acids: CASSLLDSQETQYF. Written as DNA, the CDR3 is TGTGCCAGCAGTTTATTGGACAGCCAAGAGACCCAGTACTTC.